Below, 21 T cell receptor beta chains from the same sample are listed, as sequenced in a study of cytomegalovirus exposure and HLA in healthy donors (dated by TCRdb to about 2017). Libraries were made using the immunoSEQ multiplex PCR assay. For the multiplex PCR, a mixture combining 60 forward primers for TCR Vbeta segments and 13 reverse primers for TCR Jbeta segments was used. Drawn from immuneACCESS, this table holds only the in-frame rearrangements with V and J called that TCRdb kept. Clones are partly lost; checked studies trace under half to an unresolved V gene and leave the rest unexplained. In all, the sample holds tens of thousands of clones, and about 76% of those were seen once. The biggest ten clones account for 9% to 14% of the sample. The sequenced sample was PBMCs. These receptors were taken from a male donor in good health and CMV-seropositive.

The CDR3 nucleotides are TGTGCCAGCAGCTTAGCGCCAAAGGGGGCGTTCGGAAACACCATATATTTT. Translated, it gives CASSLAPKGAFGNTIYF. The chain combines TRBV7-9 with TRBJ1-3; 7 nucleotides line up with TRBD1. CDR1 is SEHNR and CDR2 is FQNEAQ in the germline V gene (reference sequence). This CDR3 contains 17 residues. The V gene end was trimmed by 0 bases and the J gene end by 4 bases; junction bases not matched to a gene: 9.

V is TRBV6-1 and J is TRBJ2-1; 7 bases line up with TRBD2. The ends lost 8 bases at V and 10 bases at J; junction bases unmatched: 14. The CDR3 sequence is 14 residues long. CDR1 and CDR2 from the germline V gene are MNHNS and SASEGT. CDR3: CASGKRDRREEQFF. The CDR3, as DNA: TGTGCCAGCGGCAAGCGGGATCGCCGCGAGGAGCAGTTCTTC.

The chain has TRBV2 and TRBJ1-2, with 7 bases identical to TRBD1. J lost 6 bases, V lost 1 base, and 8 bases had no gene match. This CDR3 region has 15 residues. The germline V gene encodes CDR1 SNHLY and CDR2 FYNNEI. The CDR3 sequence: CASSEGRTGGDGYTF. Written as DNA, the CDR3 is TGTGCCAGCAGTGAAGGAAGGACAGGAGGGGATGGCTACACCTTC.

The J gene is TRBJ2-7, the V gene TRBV5-4; D may be TRBD2 (6 bases). Germline CDR1 SGHNT, CDR2 YYREEE (reference sequence). V lost 2 bases to trimming and J lost 3 bases, with 12 bases between them. The CDR3 is 14 amino acids. The CDR3 sequence: CASSFGTESYEQYF. The DNA for the CDR3 is TGTGCCAGCAGCTTCGGGACTGAGAGCTACGAGCAGTACTTC.

This clone was seen a few times. The chain recombines TRBV25-1 with TRBJ2-5; TRBD1 matches 7 bases. The V segment lost 4 bases and the J segment 7 bases; nucleotides outside the gene matches: 6. The CDR3 has 13 residues. Germline V gives CDR1 MGHDK, CDR2 SYGVNS. CDR3: CASSVTGSVTQYF. The CDR3 DNA sequence: TGTGCCAGCAGTGTGACAGGGAGCGTGACCCAGTACTTC.

The chain joins TRBV7-2 to TRBJ2-3, with a tentative D call TRBD2 (5 bases). Trimming took 2 bases from V and 10 from J, leaving 19 bases between them. Looked up from germline, CDR1 is SGHTA and CDR2 is FQGNSA. The CDR3 loop spans 15 amino acids. Written as DNA, the CDR3 is TGTGCCAGCAGCTTACAAGGCTTTTTCGGGATAGCGCAGTATTTT. Translated, it gives CASSLQGFFGIAQYF.

The rearrangement uses TRBV7-2 and TRBJ1-5; D unclear. The V and J ends lost 5 bases and 3 bases respectively, with 14 bases between them. CDR1 is SGHTA and CDR2 is FQGNSA in the germline V gene. The CDR3 runs 15 residues. The CDR3 bases are TGTGCCAGCAGCCCACGCCGGGGAATCAATCAGCCCCAGCATTTT. Its protein product is CASSPRRGINQPQHF. The entire variable domain, with the rest obtained from reference TRBV7-2 and TRBJ1-5, is as follows: GAGVSQSPSNKVTEKGKDVELRCDPISGHTALYWYRQSLGQGLEFLIYFQGNSAPDKSGLPSDRFSAERTGGSVSTLTIQRTQQEDSAVYLCASSPRRGINQPQHFGDGTRLSIL.

This chain uses TRBV27 with TRBJ2-7, with 7 bases identical to TRBD1. This CDR3 spans 14 amino acids. The germline gives CDR1 MNHEY, CDR2 SMNVEV (reference sequence). The V and J ends lost 4 bases and 1 base, in that order; junction bases with no gene match: 4. The CDR3 DNA is TGTGCCAGCAGTTACAGGGGTGGGTCCTACGAGCAGTACTTC. It yields the protein CASSYRGGSYEQYF.

The chain combines TRBV6-6 with TRBJ2-3, with 7 bases that match TRBD2. Germline assignment: CDR1 MNHNY and CDR2 SVGAGI (reference sequence). This CDR3 comprises 14 residues. Germline trimming cut 3 bases from V and 1 base from J; bases unmatched to any gene: 1. Here the CDR3 DNA reads TGTGCCAGCAGTTATGGGGGGGGCACAGATACGCAGTATTTT. Translating gives CASSYGGGTDTQYF.

The chain is built from TRBV7-2 and TRBJ2-7; TRBD1 is a possible D gene (6 bases). The CDR3 runs to 15 residues. Between the trimmed V and J ends, which lost 4 bases and 4 bases, there was a span of 17 bases. Germline-derived CDR1 and CDR2 are SGHTA and FQGNSA. The CDR3 coding sequence is TGTGCCAGCAGCTCCGCAGGGGCCTCTTCATACGAGCAGTACTTC. The encoded protein is CASSSAGASSYEQYF.

V is TRBV18 and J is TRBJ1-2; 8 bases are shared with TRBD1. CDR3 size: 14 residues. Per the germline V gene, CDR1 is KGHSH and CDR2 is LQKENI. After removal of 4 bases from V and 3 bases from J, the junction contained 4 bases not matched to a gene. CDR3 nucleotide sequence: TGTGCCAGCTCACGGACAGGGACCGACTATGGCTACACCTTC. Translating it yields CASSRTGTDYGYTF.

The V call is TRBV6-6, the J call TRBJ1-1; D is perhaps TRBD1 (5 bases). CDR3 length equals 14 residues. Germline-derived CDR1 and CDR2 are MNHNY and SVGAGI (reference sequence). Trimming took 8 bases from V and 3 from J, leaving 16 bases between them. The CDR3, as DNA: TGTGCCAGCTTGGTCGGGGGATCGGACACTGAAGCTTTCTTT. This translates into CASLVGGSDTEAFF.

The chain uses TRBV11-2 and TRBJ2-1; D may be TRBD2 (6 bases). Trimming removed 5 bases at V and 0 bases at J, with 11 bases between. CDR3 size: 15 residues. Germline values: CDR1 SGHAT, CDR2 FQNNGV. CDR3 loop: CASSPRESSYNEQFF. CDR3 DNA sequence: TGTGCCAGCAGCCCCCGGGAGAGCTCCTACAATGAGCAGTTCTTC.

The chain uses TRBV5-4 and TRBJ1-1; possibly TRBD1 for D (5 bases). Trimming took 8 bases from V and 7 from J, leaving 18 bases between them. This CDR3 spans 13 amino acids. Germline loops: CDR1 SGHNT, CDR2 YYREEE (reference sequence). DNA of the CDR3: TGTGCCAGTGCGGGGCAGCTCGAGAATGAAGCTTTCTTT. Residues: CASAGQLENEAFF.

The chain employs TRBV7-3 and TRBJ2-1, with 10 bases matching TRBD2. CDR3 length equals 14 residues. Germline assignment: CDR1 SGHTA and CDR2 FQGTGA. V shed 5 bases and J 9 bases; nucleotides not matched to a gene: 7. The CDR3 is CASSRSGGATEQFF. DNA for the CDR3: TGTGCCAGCAGCCGGAGCGGGGGGGCGACTGAGCAGTTCTTC.

J is TRBJ2-3 and V is TRBV5-1, with 15 bases identical to TRBD2. CDR3 length: 19 residues. The V gene's germline CDR1 is SGHRS and CDR2 YFSETQ. With V trimmed by 4 bases and J by 4 bases, 13 bases remained unmatched. The CDR3: CASSPAGTSGGSGADTQYF. CDR3 bases: TGCGCCAGCAGCCCGGCCGGGACTAGCGGGGGGTCTGGGGCAGATACGCAGTATTTT.

This chain connects TRBV7-9 to TRBJ1-4; 9 nucleotides line up with TRBD1. The CDR3 consists of 15 residues. CDR1 is SEHNR and CDR2 is FQNEAQ in the germline V gene (reference sequence). The ends lost 4 bases at V and 5 bases at J; junction bases unmatched: 5. CDR3 region: CASSSRTGDNEKLFF. CDR3 nucleotide sequence: TGTGCCAGCAGCTCCAGGACAGGGGACAATGAAAAACTGTTTTTT.

The genes are TRBV5-6 and TRBJ1-3, with TRBD1 as a possible D gene (5 bases). Trimming shortened V by 4 bases and J by 7 bases, and 9 bases separated the two germline ends. CDR1 SGHDT and CDR2 YYEEEE come from the germline V gene. The CDR3 contains 12 residues. In DNA form, the CDR3 reads TGTGCCAGCAGCCGCCGACAGAACACCATATATTTT. Translation: CASSRRQNTIYF.

This chain uses TRBV5-4 with TRBJ2-3, with TRBD2 matching 9 bases. The germline gives CDR1 SGHNT, CDR2 YYREEE (reference sequence). The CDR3 runs to 16 residues. V was pared by 4 bases and J by 2 bases, with 8 bases of the junction left unmatched. DNA for the CDR3: TGTGCCAGCAGCCCTGGGAGCGGGGGGAACACAGATACGCAGTATTTT. Translation: CASSPGSGGNTDTQYF.

CDR3 sequence reads: CASSPPGQGGGYTF. The DNA for the CDR3 is TGTGCCAGCTCACCCCCGGGACAGGGTGGTGGCTACACCTTC. The J gene is TRBJ1-2, the V gene TRBV18; 9 nucleotides line up with TRBD1. The CDR3 is 14 residues long. The V gene's germline CDR1 is KGHSH and CDR2 LQKENI. V lost 3 bases, J lost 7 bases, and 6 bases stayed unmatched.

The chain couples TRBV12-5 to TRBJ1-5; 7 bases agree with TRBD1. V was pared by 5 bases and J by 3 bases, with 4 bases of the junction left unmatched. This CDR3 comprises 14 residues. Germline lookup yields CDR1 LGHNT and CDR2 FRNRAP. Written as DNA, the CDR3 is TGTGCTAGTGGTCCGGACAGGAACAATCAGCCCCAGCATTTT. It specifies CASGPDRNNQPQHF.